Below, 3 T cell receptor beta chains from the same sample are listed, as sequenced in a study of T-cell memory formation after mild COVID-19. Each CDR3 protein is one row after TCRdb ran MiXCR on the 5' RACE reads. The profile shows roughly 160,000 distinct CDR3 sequences, around 10% of them singletons. The material sequenced was PBMCs or a T cell subset sorted from them (not recorded which). Receptor source: a man aged 18 to 30 who had mild COVID-19 (a few samples of this study predate the infection). Cell type and time point are not known.

The V gene is TRBV5-6, the J gene TRBJ2-7; D is ambiguous. Germline V lookup: CDR1 SGHDT, CDR2 YYEEEE. CDR3 length equals 13 residues. Trimming removed 2 bases at V and 2 bases at J, with 8 bases between. The CDR3 bases are TGTGCCAGCAGCTTCGGTTTCCCCTACGAGCAGTACTTC. Translating gives CASSFGFPYEQYF.

In this sample, this clonotype turned up many times. The chain couples TRBV5-5 to TRBJ1-2; D is unclear. This CDR3 region has 14 residues. V lost 2 bases and J 4 bases, leaving 12 bases between the germline ends. Germline values: CDR1 SGHKS, CDR2 YYEKEE (reference sequence). The CDR3: CASSLVWTSYGYTF. CDR3 DNA sequence: TGTGCCAGCAGCTTAGTTTGGACGAGCTATGGCTACACCTTC.

This clonotype was detected only a few times. The rearrangement uses TRBV20-1 and TRBJ1-2; 8 nucleotides agree with TRBD1. The CDR3 length is 11 residues. The ends lost 5 bases at V and 6 bases at J; junction bases unmatched: 2. CDR1 is DFQATT and CDR2 is SNEGSKA in the germline V gene (reference sequence). The CDR3 bases are TGCAGTGCTGTGACAGGGGATGGCTACACCTTC. Translation gives CSAVTGDGYTF.